The 19 T cell receptor beta chains below all came from one sample that was sequenced in a study of graft-versus-host responses after intestinal transplantation (dated by TCRdb to the early 2020s). The library was obtained by the immunoSEQ multiplex PCR assay. What TCRdb holds here is the immuneACCESS table cut down to in-frame rearrangements. Part of the clones is not present; checked against another copy, under half of the missing clones reflect an unresolved V gene, and the others are unexplained. Counted in this sample were about 99,000 clones; around 92% of them appeared once. The ten largest make up roughly 0.07% of the sample. Their antigen targets remain unknown. This specimen's time point label, interpreted: cells obtained before transplantation from donor or recipient. The specimen was unstimulated CD8+ T cells sorted from spleen or lymph node cells, collected before transplant. The receptor source for this set is a human donor who was the organ donor for an intestinal transplant.

V is TRBV19 and J is TRBJ2-1; 8 positions match TRBD2. CDR3 size: 12 residues. The germline CDR1 and CDR2 sequences are LNHDA and SQIVND (reference sequence). J was trimmed by 8 bases and V by 6 bases; bases with no gene match: 3. The CDR3 nucleotides read TGTGCCAGTAGCCGGGGGGGGCATGAGCAGTTCTTC. Translating it yields CASSRGGHEQFF.

The V and J genes are TRBV19 and TRBJ1-1, with 7 bases aligning to TRBD1. The CDR3 extends over 14 amino acids. Trimming cost V 8 bases and J 2 bases; bases outside gene matches: 8. The germline V gene encodes CDR1 LNHDA and CDR2 SQIVND (reference sequence). The CDR3 nucleotides read TGTGCCAGTGAAGATGACAGGGCCAACACTGAAGCTTTCTTT. Translated: CASEDDRANTEAFF.

The chain uses TRBV4-2 and TRBJ1-1; D remains ambiguous. V was shortened by 0 bases and J by 9 bases, with 8 bases between the two germline ends. CDR1 is LGHNA, CDR2 YNFKEQ, per germline. CDR3 length equals 12 residues. CDR3 nucleotides: TGTGCCAGCAGCCAAGATCACAAGAAAGCTTTCTTT. Residues: CASSQDHKKAFF.

The V call is TRBV27, the J call TRBJ2-1; possible D gene TRBD2, 6 bases. The CDR3 runs 13 residues. CDR1 is MNHEY and CDR2 is SMNVEV in the germline V gene (reference sequence). V lost 6 bases and J 9 bases, leaving 15 bases between the germline ends. The CDR3 bases are TGTGCCAGCAGGGAGGGAGAAGGAGGTGAGCAGTTCTTC. Its translation: CASREGEGGEQFF.

The rearrangement joins TRBV9 to TRBJ2-1; TRBD2 is a possible D gene (5 bases). Trimming cost V 3 bases and J 7 bases, with 17 bases left between them. The CDR3 consists of 15 residues. In germline, CDR1 is SGDLS, CDR2 YYNGEE. Here the CDR3 DNA reads TGTGCCAGCAGCGGGGGAGTTAATGGACCAAATGAGCAGTTCTTC. Amino acid sequence: CASSGGVNGPNEQFF. The full variable domain, rest sourced from reference TRBV9 and TRBJ2-1, is DSGVTQTPKHLITATGQRVTLRCSPRSGDLSVYWYQQSLDQGLQFLIQYYNGEERAKGNILERFSAQQFPDLHSELNLSSLELGDSALYFCASSGGVNGPNEQFFGPGTRLTVL.

The chain uses TRBV15 and TRBJ2-3, with TRBD2 as a possible D gene (6 bases). Germline loops: CDR1 LNHNV, CDR2 YYDKDF (reference sequence). The CDR3 has 16 amino acids. Trimming took off 4 bases at V and 3 bases at J, with 17 bases between the two ends. CDR3 sequence: CATSNGQGGITDTQYF. CDR3 nucleotides: TGTGCCACCAGCAATGGGCAGGGCGGGATTACAGATACGCAGTATTTT.

V and J are TRBV9 and TRBJ2-5, with TRBD1 identical over 8 bases. Germline-derived CDR1 and CDR2 are SGDLS and YYNGEE. CDR3 length: 15 amino acids. The V segment lost 4 bases and the J segment 7 bases; nucleotides outside the gene matches: 12. CDR3 nucleotides: TGTGCCAGCAGCCCAAGGGACAGGATCAAGGGGACCCAGTACTTC. This sequence encodes CASSPRDRIKGTQYF. Variable domain in full (rest from reference TRBV9 and TRBJ2-5): DSGVTQTPKHLITATGQRVTLRCSPRSGDLSVYWYQQSLDQGLQFLIQYYNGEERAKGNILERFSAQQFPDLHSELNLSSLELGDSALYFCASSPRDRIKGTQYFGPGTRLLVL.

This clone appeared once. The chain carries TRBV7-9 and TRBJ2-1; D gene ambiguous. The CDR3 sequence is 16 residues long. Trimming took off 4 bases at V and 0 bases at J, with 13 bases between the two ends. Germline CDR1 SEHNR, CDR2 FQNEAQ (reference sequence). CDR3 residues: CASSSTALSSYNEQFF. The CDR3 DNA follows: TGTGCCAGCAGCTCTACAGCCCTCAGCTCCTACAATGAGCAGTTCTTC.

The chain carries TRBV9 and TRBJ2-3; TRBD2 might be the D (6 bases). Germline V lookup: CDR1 SGDLS, CDR2 YYNGEE. The CDR3 totals 15 residues. V lost 0 bases, J lost 0 bases, and 8 bases lay in between. The chain's CDR3 is CASSVGRASTDTQYF. The CDR3 DNA sequence: TGTGCCAGCAGCGTAGGGAGGGCTAGCACAGATACGCAGTATTTT.

This chain links TRBV19 with TRBJ1-1, with TRBD1 matching 10 bases. With 5 bases clipped from V and 5 bases from J, the junction kept 5 bases outside the gene matches. This CDR3 contains 14 residues. The germline gives CDR1 LNHDA, CDR2 SQIVND (reference sequence). CDR3 region: CASSLGTGVTEAFF. Written as DNA, the CDR3 is TGTGCCAGTAGTCTCGGGACAGGGGTTACTGAAGCTTTCTTT.

The chain employs TRBV10-1 and TRBJ1-1; perhaps TRBD1 as D (6 bases). The CDR3 is 14 amino acids. V was trimmed by 6 bases and J by 0 bases, leaving 11 bases between them. CDR1 and CDR2 (germline): WNHNN, SYGVQD (reference sequence). The CDR3, as DNA: TGCGCCAGCAGAGCAGACAGGTTGAACACTGAAGCTTTCTTT. This codes for CASRADRLNTEAFF.

This chain connects TRBV2 to TRBJ1-3; D possibly corresponds to TRBD1 (6 bases). The CDR3 spans 20 residues. CDR1 and CDR2 (germline): SNHLY, FYNNEI. The V end lost 0 bases, the J end lost 4 bases, and 25 bases lay between the germline ends. The CDR3 nucleotides read TGTGCCAGCAGTGAAGCGTATATGGGACATGCCGTAACGACGGGAAACACCATATATTTT. Translating it yields CASSEAYMGHAVTTGNTIYF.

The chain's CDR3 is CASSFGSFNEQFF. As DNA, the CDR3 is TGTGCCAGCAGTTTCGGGTCGTTCAATGAGCAGTTCTTC. This sequence joins TRBV28 and TRBJ2-1; no clear D gene. V was cut by 3 bases and J by 6 bases, with 9 bases left in between. Germline V gene sequence: CDR1 MDHEN, CDR2 SYDVKM. The CDR3 extends over 13 amino acids.

The J gene is TRBJ1-2, the V gene TRBV5-1, with a weak D call TRBD1 (5 bases). CDR3 length equals 14 residues. The germline V gene has CDR1 SGHRS and CDR2 YFSETQ. V was pared by 1 base and J by 5 bases, with 12 bases between. The CDR3 DNA sequence: TGCGCCAGCAGCTTGTTTCCAGGGATATATGGCTACACCTTC. Translating gives CASSLFPGIYGYTF.

J is TRBJ1-2 and V is TRBV19; tentatively, D is TRBD1 (5 bases). CDR3 size: 14 residues. CDR1 and CDR2 (germline): LNHDA, SQIVND (reference sequence). The V end was cut by 3 bases, the J end by 6 bases, with 14 bases between. The CDR3 DNA reads as TGTGCCAGTAGTATGAGTAGCAGGGAGGATGGCTACACCTTC. Translation: CASSMSSREDGYTF.

The chain is built from TRBV6-6 and TRBJ1-2; 7 nucleotides align to TRBD1. Germline CDR1 reads MNHNY; CDR2 reads SVGAGI (reference sequence). There are 16 residues in the CDR3. V trimming: 0 bases; J trimming: 7 bases; junction bases outside the gene matches: 11. CDR3 nucleotides: TGTGCCAGCAGTTACTCGTTTTCAAGGGGGCTCGGTGGCTACACCTTC. Protein: CASSYSFSRGLGGYTF.

The V and J genes are TRBV13 and TRBJ2-7; 12 bases fit TRBD2. The V and J ends lost 5 bases and 3 bases, in that order; junction bases with no gene match: 11. This CDR3 comprises 17 residues. Germline V gives CDR1 PRHDT, CDR2 FYEKMQ (reference sequence). The CDR3 bases are TGTGCCAGCAGCCAAGGACTAGCGGGACCACTAGACTACGAGCAGTACTTC. Translated, it gives CASSQGLAGPLDYEQYF.

The J gene is TRBJ1-2, the V gene TRBV5-4; D ambiguous. This CDR3 contains 14 residues. With 1 base removed from V and 3 bases from J, the gap between germline ends came to 10 bases. Germline V gene sequence: CDR1 SGHNT, CDR2 YYREEE (reference sequence). Here the CDR3 DNA reads TGTGCCAGCAGCTTGTTTGGGAGTGACTATGGCTACACCTTC. Encoded protein: CASSLFGSDYGYTF.

The rearrangement joins TRBV27 to TRBJ1-5, with 9 bases aligning to TRBD1. Germline V gene lookup returns CDR1 MNHEY and CDR2 SMNVEV (reference sequence). Trimming cost V 4 bases and J 3 bases; bases outside gene matches: 4. CDR3 size: 15 residues. The DNA of the CDR3 is TGTGCCAGCAGTTCCCGGGACAGGGTCAATCAGCCCCAGCATTTT. This translates into CASSSRDRVNQPQHF.